This T cell receptor beta chain stems from a study of T cell changes during pregnancy in multiple sclerosis (dated by TCRdb to between 2018 and 2020). Regarding the complete study: The study examined how the T cell repertoire changed over the course of pregnancy in women with multiple sclerosis.

To note about this clone: Its binding antigen is unknown. No per-base quality is available; no much larger clone lies one base away.

Library preparation used the immunoSEQ multiplex PCR assay. Here the immuneACCESS table is served through TCRdb, limited to in-frame sequences with V and J called. Missing clones are a known gap in these copies; in checked studies unresolved V genes cover under half, and the rest lacks a known reason. The sample has about 61,000 clones on record, around 90% of them singletons. Of the sample, approximately 1% falls within the top ten clones. CDR1 and CDR2, per the germline V gene (reference sequence), are GTSNPN and SVGIG. The CDR3 starts with the cysteine, ends with the phenylalanine, and has 12 residues. Only CDR3 DNA is held: 36 bases, read in frame from base 1. Cut back by 5 bases and 4 bases, the V and J ends lie 11 bases apart.

This sample comprised peripheral blood, obtained in the first trimester of pregnancy. This sequence was found in a female donor in good health, enrolled as a control in a pregnancy study. The chain uses TRBV30 and TRBJ1-1, with the D segment identity uncertain. The sequenced DNA is TGTGCCTGGTCTGTGGGAGGCACTGAAGCTTTCTTT. Its protein is CAWSVGGTEAFF. With the rest looked up from the reference TRBV30 and TRBJ1-1 genes rather than sequenced, the full variable domain is SQTIHQWPATLVQPVGSPLSLECTVEGTSNPNLYWYRQAAGRGLQLLFYSVGIGQISSEVPQNLSASRPQDRQFILSSKKLLLSDSGFYLCAWSVGGTEAFFGQGTRLTVV.